Shown below are 20 T cell receptor beta chains from a single sample sequenced in a study of metastatic and nonmetastatic thyroid tumors. Thyroid surgery had not been preceded by any treatment in any patient. With MiXCR, TCRdb reprocessed the PCR reads. This repertoire shows about 35,000 clones, around 32% found once; its top ten account for 7.8%. The sample taken for sequencing was blood. The receptor set was obtained from a female donor with papillary thyroid cancer or a benign thyroid nodule (not recorded which). Some clones in this sample may be carry-over from other donors' samples.

This clone was observed at least ten times. The chain carries TRBV20-1 and TRBJ2-4, with TRBD1 matching over 9 bases. This CDR3 is built from 16 residues. V dropped 6 bases and J dropped 7; count of bases not matched to a gene: 16. Germline CDR1 and CDR2: DFQATT and SNEGSKA (reference sequence). The CDR3 loop reads CSARRPGQGRSNIQYF. CDR3 coding DNA: TGCAGTGCCAGAAGACCGGGACAGGGCCGTTCCAACATTCAGTACTTC.

This clone has ten or more counts. The chain recombines TRBV7-9 with TRBJ2-7; the D gene is possibly TRBD1 (6 bases). Germline lookup yields CDR1 SEHNR and CDR2 FQNEAQ (reference sequence). The CDR3 loop spans 15 amino acids. V was cut by 3 bases and J by 2 bases, with 14 bases left in between. In DNA form, the CDR3 reads TGTGCCAGCAGCTTCGCCGGGACACCTCCCTACGAGCAGTACTTC. Its translation is CASSFAGTPPYEQYF.

This clone occurred a few times. This chain uses TRBV19 with TRBJ2-7; TRBD1 or TRBD2 may be the D gene (5 bases each). There are 13 residues in the CDR3. V dropped 3 bases and J dropped 6 bases, with 12 bases sitting between them. Germline assignment: CDR1 LNHDA and CDR2 SQIVND (reference sequence). The CDR3 coding sequence is TGTGCCAGTAGTATTTGGGGGTATCCCGAGCAGTACTTC. Residues: CASSIWGYPEQYF. The full variable domain, in which reference TRBV19 and TRBJ2-7 provide the parts outside the CDR3, is DGGITQSPKYLFRKEGQNVTLSCEQNLNHDAMYWYRQDPGQGLRLIYYSQIVNDFQKGDIAEGYSVSREKKESFPLTVTSAQKNPTAFYLCASSIWGYPEQYFGPGTRLTVT.

The chain carries TRBV6-1 and TRBJ1-1, with D unresolved. CDR1 is MNHNS and CDR2 is SASEGT in the germline V gene. V lost 7 bases and J 7 bases, leaving 13 bases between the germline ends. The CDR3 length is 12 residues. The CDR3 DNA reads TGTGCCAGCATGTCAGTGCCCTTTGAAGCTTTCTTT. This encodes CASMSVPFEAFF.

This clone was observed a few times. The rearrangement links TRBV3-1 to TRBJ2-1; TRBD2 matches 9 bases. Germline CDR1 LGHDT, CDR2 YNNKEL (reference sequence). Germline trimming cut 1 base from V and 4 bases from J; bases unmatched to any gene: 2. This CDR3 has 15 amino acids. The CDR3 reads CASSQGGGGYNEQFF. The CDR3, as DNA: TGTGCCAGCAGCCAAGGCGGGGGGGGTTACAATGAGCAGTTCTTC.

Notes on this clone: The CDR3 does not close with the conserved phenylalanine or tryptophan, likely indicating a read error. V gene TRBV28 combines with J gene TRBJ1-2; D is perhaps TRBD1 (6 bases). CDR3 length equals 12 residues. Germline CDR1 reads MDHEN; CDR2 reads SYDVKM. The ends were cut back, 9 bases at V and 6 bases at J, with 14 bases in the middle. CDR3 protein: CASTGNPDGYTL. The CDR3 DNA is TGTGCCAGTACAGGGAACCCGGATGGCTACACCTTA.

This clone was counted ten times or more. The chain couples TRBV7-9 to TRBJ2-2; TRBD1 is a possible D gene (5 bases). The V end lost 4 bases, the J end lost 9 bases, and 12 bases lay between the germline ends. The CDR3 extends over 13 amino acids. Germline V gives CDR1 SEHNR, CDR2 FQNEAQ (reference sequence). This chain's CDR3 is CASSWGPRRELFF. The DNA of the CDR3 is TGTGCCAGCAGCTGGGGCCCCCGAAGGGAGCTGTTTTTT.

This clone was counted only a few times. Here the CDR3 reads CASSGRRYTNEQFF. CDR3 bases: TGTGCCAGCAGTGGACGCCGGTACACCAATGAGCAGTTCTTC. This sequence joins TRBV6-1 and TRBJ2-1; D is ambiguous. The CDR3 has 14 amino acids. Germline V gene sequence: CDR1 MNHNS, CDR2 SASEGT. The V gene lost 4 bases and the J gene lost 6 bases, with 13 bases spanning the gap.

The rearrangement uses TRBV9 and TRBJ1-3; 7 bases fit TRBD1. CDR3 length: 15 amino acids. The germline V gene has CDR1 SGDLS and CDR2 YYNGEE. V shed 0 bases, J shed 4 bases, and the junction held 4 bases outside the gene matches. The CDR3 sequence is CASSVGETGGNTIYF. The CDR3 nucleotides are TGTGCCAGCAGCGTAGGTGAGACAGGGGGAAACACCATATATTTT.

V usage is TRBV28 and J usage is TRBJ1-6, with 9 bases lining up with TRBD1. The germline CDR1 and CDR2 sequences are MDHEN and SYDVKM. V shed 6 bases, J shed 8 bases, and the junction held 2 bases outside the gene matches. The CDR3 contains 13 residues. CDR3 DNA: TGTGCCAGCAGGGACAGGGGTCATTCACCCCTCCACTTT. Its translation is CASRDRGHSPLHF.

Ten or more counts support this clone. Other DNA variants within this sample encode the same CDR3. The chain is built from TRBV18 and TRBJ2-7, with 11 bases aligning to TRBD2. This CDR3 region has 17 residues. V dropped 4 bases and J dropped 0; count of bases not matched to a gene: 8. Germline V gives CDR1 KGHSH, CDR2 LQKENI. The CDR3 DNA reads TGTGCCAGCTCACTAACCGGGACTAGCGGTCCCTCCTACGAGCAGTACTTC. This translates into CASSLTGTSGPSYEQYF.

Of note for this clone: Relative to the germline gene, one junction end is altered; a read error may explain this. The V call is TRBV7-7, the J call TRBJ2-2; no reliable D call. The CDR3 consists of 13 residues. The germline V gene has CDR1 SSHAT and CDR2 FNYEAQ (reference sequence). This CDR3 reads CASSPSNTWELFF. In DNA form, the CDR3 reads TGTGCTAGCAGTCCTTCTAACACCTGGGAGCTGTTTTTT.

This clone was seen at least ten times. The chain has TRBV24-1 and TRBJ1-5; D gene uncertain. Trimming shortened V by 3 bases and J by 4 bases, and 12 bases separated the two germline ends. Germline assignment: CDR1 KGHDR and CDR2 SFDVKD. There are 15 residues in the CDR3. The CDR3 protein is CATSDATRANQPQHF. The CDR3 DNA sequence: TGTGCCACCAGTGATGCAACACGGGCGAATCAGCCCCAGCATTTT.

This chain connects TRBV6-2 or TRBV6-3 to TRBJ1-2, with a tentative D call TRBD1 (6 bases). The CDR3 length is 18 residues. V lost 0 bases and J lost 0, with 17 bases in between. From germline, CDR1 is MNHEY and CDR2 SVGEGT. Here the CDR3 reads CASSYSTEGGRTNYGYTF. The CDR3 DNA is TGTGCCAGCAGTTACTCGACGGAAGGGGGTAGGACTAACTATGGCTACACCTTC.

The V call is TRBV28, the J call TRBJ1-2, with D tentatively TRBD1 (6 bases). The CDR3 runs to 11 residues. Trimming stripped 5 bases from V and 6 bases from J, with 7 bases between. Germline lookup yields CDR1 MDHEN and CDR2 SYDVKM. In DNA, the CDR3 is TGTGCCAGCAGTAGACAGGATGGCTACACCTTC. It specifies CASSRQDGYTF.

This clone was counted at least ten times. This chain links TRBV4-1 with TRBJ1-1, with D maybe TRBD1 (6 bases). CDR1 is MGHRA, CDR2 YSYEKL, per germline. The V and J ends lost 0 bases and 7 bases respectively, with 15 bases between them. The CDR3 totals 15 residues. CDR3 in DNA: TGCGCCAGCAGCCAAGAGACAGGTGCCTTACTTGAAGCTTTCTTT. As protein: CASSQETGALLEAFF.

J is TRBJ2-7 and V is TRBV7-2; tentative D call: TRBD1 (5 bases). The V and J ends lost 2 bases and 5 bases respectively, with 7 bases between them. CDR1 and CDR2 (germline): SGHTA, FQGNSA. The CDR3 is 12 residues long. The chain's CDR3 is CASSLLGHEQYF. The CDR3 bases are TGTGCCAGCAGCTTACTGGGGCACGAGCAGTACTTC.

This clone appeared many times. The V and J genes are TRBV7-9 and TRBJ1-6, with TRBD1 identical over 8 bases. CDR3 size: 15 residues. The V segment lost 1 base and the J segment 5 bases; nucleotides outside the gene matches: 1. Germline lookup yields CDR1 SEHNR and CDR2 FQNEAQ (reference sequence). CDR3 region: CASSLGQGNNSPLHF. The CDR3 region has the DNA TGTGCCAGCAGCTTAGGACAGGGGAATAATTCACCCCTCCACTTT.

This clone was recorded many times. This chain connects TRBV11-2 to TRBJ2-6, with D maybe TRBD2 (6 bases). The germline V gene encodes CDR1 SGHAT and CDR2 FQNNGV. Trimming cost V 4 bases and J 4 bases, with 11 bases left between them. There are 15 residues in the CDR3. CDR3 amino acids: CASSSGVFGANVLTF. In DNA form, the CDR3 reads TGTGCCAGCAGCTCGGGAGTTTTCGGGGCCAACGTCCTGACTTTC.

This clone has just a few counts. J is TRBJ2-7 and V is TRBV20-1; 11 bases map to TRBD1. The ends lost 5 bases at V and 1 base at J; junction bases unmatched: 10. The CDR3 spans 16 residues. Germline assignment: CDR1 DFQATT and CDR2 SNEGSKA (reference sequence). CDR3 residues: CSAPQPGQGDSYEQYF. As DNA, the CDR3 is TGCAGTGCTCCACAACCGGGACAGGGGGATTCCTACGAGCAGTACTTC.